The table lists the clone carrying this T cell receptor beta chain with many counts. Its antigen is currently unknown. This sample is part of a study of T cells after yellow fever vaccination. The V gene lost 6 bases and the J gene lost 7 bases, with 19 bases spanning the gap. Germline lookup yields CDR1 SGHTA and CDR2 FQGNSA. The CDR3 is 15 residues long. MiXCR was run by TCRdb on the 5' RACE reads, yielding one entry per CDR3 protein. The profile shows some 150,000 distinct CDR3 sequences, under 7% of them singletons. Regarding the study as a whole: After the booster, 96% of CD4 and about nine tenths of CD8 primary-response clones were re-detected.

The chain carries TRBV7-2 and TRBJ2-1, with a weak D call TRBD1 (6 bases). The sequence came from a man aged 25 to 40 who received the YFV17D yellow fever vaccine. The sequencing here drew on CD4+ T cells sorted from PBMCs, taken 10 days after the yellow fever booster vaccination. The CDR3 region is CASSPFQGLGNEQFF. As DNA, the CDR3 is TGTGCCAGCAGTCCTTTTCAGGGGTTAGGGAATGAGCAGTTCTTC.